The 17 T cell receptor beta chains presented below share a single source sample, sequenced in a study of spatial heterogeneity in lung cancer. The time point here: blood at routine non-recurrence follow-up after resection. TCRdb passed the 5' RACE reads through MiXCR, listing each CDR3 protein once. This table holds about 70,000 distinct CDR3 sequences, over 7% found once. The sample in question was PBMCs, obtained at follow-up. These receptors were taken from a female donor with early-stage non-small cell lung cancer.

This clonotype came up many times. V gene TRBV20-1 combines with J gene TRBJ1-1, with TRBD1 matching 7 bases. Germline V gene data show CDR1 as DFQATT and CDR2 as SNEGSKA (reference sequence). The V and J ends lost 7 bases and 0 bases, in that order; junction bases with no gene match: 2. The length of the CDR3 is 12 residues. The CDR3 reads CSEDRMNTEAFF. CDR3 nucleotides: TGCAGTGAGGACAGGATGAACACTGAAGCTTTCTTT.

This clonotype was picked up many times. V is TRBV5-1 and J is TRBJ2-5, with 8 bases aligning to TRBD2. Germline values: CDR1 SGHRS, CDR2 YFSETQ. Trimming at V came to 3 bases and at J to 4 bases, leaving 8 bases not matched to a gene. The CDR3 spans 15 residues. The CDR3 is CASSSRGGGTETQYF. CDR3 in DNA: TGCGCCAGCAGCTCCCGGGGCGGGGGGACAGAGACCCAGTACTTC.

This clonotype showed up just a few times. V is TRBV5-1 and J is TRBJ1-2, with 12 bases identical to TRBD1. V lost 4 bases, J lost 5 bases, and 9 bases stayed unmatched. CDR1 and CDR2 from the germline V gene are SGHRS and YFSETQ. The CDR3 has 16 amino acids. The CDR3 bases are TGCGCCAGCAGCCTAAATCCGGGACAGGGGGCTTATGGCTACACCTTC. This sequence encodes CASSLNPGQGAYGYTF. Drawing the rest from reference TRBV5-1 and TRBJ1-2, the complete variable domain is KAGVTQTPRYLIKTRGQQVTLSCSPISGHRSVSWYQQTPGQGLQFLFEYFSETQRNKGNFPGRFSGRQFSNSRSEMNVSTLELGDSALYLCASSLNPGQGAYGYTFGSGTRLTVV.

The chain has TRBV19 and TRBJ2-1; weak D call: TRBD2 (5 bases). The V end was cut by 5 bases, the J end by 5 bases, with 13 bases between. The germline gives CDR1 LNHDA, CDR2 SQIVND (reference sequence). The CDR3 is 14 amino acids. The chain's CDR3 is CASSAQRRHNEQFF. DNA for the CDR3: TGTGCCAGTAGTGCCCAGCGGAGGCACAATGAGCAGTTCTTC.

Ten or more counts support this clonotype. The genes are TRBV5-1 and TRBJ2-7; 8 bases agree with TRBD2. The CDR3 runs 17 residues. From germline, CDR1 is SGHRS and CDR2 YFSETQ. J was trimmed by 3 bases and V by 4 bases; bases with no gene match: 15. CDR3 in amino acids: CASSLDSSGRMFYEQYF. For the CDR3, the DNA is TGCGCCAGCAGCCTGGATTCGAGCGGGAGAATGTTCTACGAGCAGTACTTC.

J is TRBJ2-1 and V is TRBV7-3; TRBD2 agrees at 9 bases. V dropped 5 bases and J dropped 6; count of bases not matched to a gene: 8. CDR3 length equals 15 residues. Germline V gene lookup returns CDR1 SGHTA and CDR2 FQGTGA. The CDR3 region is CASSRREGSVNEQFF. The CDR3 DNA follows: TGTGCCAGCAGCCGGCGGGAGGGCAGCGTCAATGAGCAGTTCTTC.

This clonotype was counted ten times or more. The gene calls are TRBV5-1 and TRBJ2-7; 7 positions agree with TRBD2. The germline V gene encodes CDR1 SGHRS and CDR2 YFSETQ. V dropped 4 bases and J dropped 3; count of bases not matched to a gene: 7. The CDR3 is made up of 14 amino acids. The CDR3 sequence is CASSIGLDLYEQYF. In DNA form, the CDR3 reads TGCGCCAGCAGCATCGGACTAGACCTCTACGAGCAGTACTTC.

As DNA, the CDR3 is TGTGCCATCAGCCAAACTAGCGGGAGGGCCCCCGGGGAGCTGTTTTTT. It yields the protein CAISQTSGRAPGELFF. V gene TRBV10-3 combines with J gene TRBJ2-2; 13 bases are a match to TRBD2. The CDR3 extends over 16 amino acids. The V and J ends lost 6 bases and 6 bases, in that order; junction bases with no gene match: 7. The germline V gene has CDR1 ENHRY and CDR2 SYGVKD.

In its sample, this clonotype was seen a few times. This chain links TRBV20-1 with TRBJ2-7; tentative D call: TRBD2 (6 bases). The germline V gene encodes CDR1 DFQATT and CDR2 SNEGSKA (reference sequence). V lost 5 bases to trimming and J lost 6 bases, with 17 bases between them. This CDR3 contains 13 residues. The CDR3 DNA follows: TGCAGTGCTCGAAGGGGAGGCAGTGGCGAGCAGTACTTC. Protein sequence: CSARRGGSGEQYF.

This clonotype appeared a few times. The rearrangement joins TRBV7-3 to TRBJ2-5; 7 bases match TRBD2. Germline lookup yields CDR1 SGHTA and CDR2 FQGTGA. This CDR3 has 15 residues. V dropped 5 bases and J dropped 3; count of bases not matched to a gene: 9. CDR3 in amino acids: CASSPSGLAEETQYF. The CDR3 DNA sequence: TGTGCCAGCAGCCCCAGTGGGCTAGCGGAAGAGACCCAGTACTTC.

This clonotype has just a few counts. This chain links TRBV18 with TRBJ2-2, with a weak D call TRBD1 (5 bases). This CDR3 region has 14 residues. Trimming left V 6 bases short and J 0 bases short, with 8 bases between. Germline values: CDR1 KGHSH, CDR2 LQKENI. The CDR3 region has the DNA TGTGCCAGCTCGCCGACAGCGAACACCGGGGAGCTGTTTTTT. Its protein is CASSPTANTGELFF.

This clonotype was seen many times. This sequence joins TRBV21-1 and TRBJ2-3; the table calls TRBD2, which could not be checked here. TRBV21-1 is listed as a pseudogene. The CDR3 is 18 amino acids. CDR3 region: CASSKVEGILSRTDTQYF. The CDR3 nucleotides read TGTGCCAGCAGCAAAGTGGAGGGGATCTTGAGTAGAACAGATACGCAGTATTTT.

The V call is TRBV5-8, the J call TRBJ2-3; TRBD2 aligns across 8 bases. The CDR3 has 16 residues. J was trimmed by 4 bases and V by 2 bases; bases with no gene match: 9. Germline V gives CDR1 SGHTS, CDR2 YDEGEE. This CDR3 reads CASSLYTAGGADTQYF. In DNA, the CDR3 is TGTGCCAGCAGCTTATATACCGCGGGAGGCGCAGATACGCAGTATTTT.

Ten or more counts support this clonotype. The chain couples TRBV12-3 or TRBV12-4 to TRBJ2-5; D is unclear. Deletions cut 3 bases from V and 5 bases from J, with 13 bases between. The CDR3 runs to 14 residues. This CDR3 is CASSLQRPGETQYF. The CDR3 coding sequence is TGTGCCAGCAGTTTGCAAAGGCCCGGGGAGACCCAGTACTTC.

The chain combines TRBV7-3 with TRBJ2-3; D is unclear. This CDR3 region has 14 residues. Germline CDR1 reads SGHTA; CDR2 reads FQGTGA. Trimming left V 5 bases short and J 2 bases short, with 11 bases between. The CDR3 DNA reads TGTGCCAGCAGCCAAGGACCGAACACAGATACGCAGTATTTT. It encodes CASSQGPNTDTQYF.

This clonotype was counted at least ten times. The chain combines TRBV6-5 with TRBJ2-3, with TRBD2 matching over 9 bases. This CDR3 contains 17 residues. After removal of 2 bases from V and 7 bases from J, the junction contained 13 bases not matched to a gene. Germline CDR1 MNHEY, CDR2 SVGAGI. As DNA, the CDR3 is TGTGCCAGCAGTTACGCAGGGGGAGCGGGAGGCCCTAATACGCAGTATTTT. Translated, it gives CASSYAGGAGGPNTQYF.

The sample holds many counts of this clonotype. CDR3 sequence reads: CASSFEGAYNEQFF. The DNA of the CDR3 is TGTGCCAGCAGCTTCGAAGGAGCCTACAATGAGCAGTTCTTC. The gene calls are TRBV7-3 and TRBJ2-1; D gene ambiguous. The V gene lost 3 bases and the J gene lost 2 bases, with 8 bases spanning the gap. This CDR3 contains 14 residues. Germline V gene data show CDR1 as SGHTA and CDR2 as FQGTGA.